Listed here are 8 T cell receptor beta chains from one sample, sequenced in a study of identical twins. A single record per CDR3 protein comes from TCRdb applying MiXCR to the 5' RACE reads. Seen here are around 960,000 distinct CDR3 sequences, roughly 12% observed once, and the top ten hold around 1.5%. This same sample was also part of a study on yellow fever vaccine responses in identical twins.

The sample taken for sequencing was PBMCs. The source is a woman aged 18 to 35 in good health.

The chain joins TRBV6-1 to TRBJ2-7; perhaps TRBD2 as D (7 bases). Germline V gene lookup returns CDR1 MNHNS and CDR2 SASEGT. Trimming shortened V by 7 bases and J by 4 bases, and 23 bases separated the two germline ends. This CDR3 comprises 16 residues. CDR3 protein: CASTGGGRGGDYEQYV. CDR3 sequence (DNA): TGTGCCAGCACTGGAGGAGGGAGAGGGGGGGATTACGAGCAGTACGTC.

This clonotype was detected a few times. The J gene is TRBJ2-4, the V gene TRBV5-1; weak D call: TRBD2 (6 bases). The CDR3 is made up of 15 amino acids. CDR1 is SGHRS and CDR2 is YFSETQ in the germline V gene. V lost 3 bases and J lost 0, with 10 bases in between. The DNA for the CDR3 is TGCGCCAGCAGCTCCATGGGGGGAGCCAAAAACATTCAGTACTTC. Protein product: CASSSMGGAKNIQYF.

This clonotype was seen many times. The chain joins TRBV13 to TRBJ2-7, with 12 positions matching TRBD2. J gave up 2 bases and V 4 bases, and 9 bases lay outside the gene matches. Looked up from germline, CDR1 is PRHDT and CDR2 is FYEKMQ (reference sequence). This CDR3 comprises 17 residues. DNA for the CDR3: TGTGCCAGCAGCTCGATGACTAGCGGGAGATATCCCTACGAGCAGTACTTC. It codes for CASSSMTSGRYPYEQYF.

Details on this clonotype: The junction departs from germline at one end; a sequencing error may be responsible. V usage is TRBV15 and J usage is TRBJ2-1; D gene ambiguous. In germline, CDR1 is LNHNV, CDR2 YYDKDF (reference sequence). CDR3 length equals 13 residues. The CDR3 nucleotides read TGTGCCACCAACAGAGATTTGGGCTTTGAGCAGTTCTTC. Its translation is CATNRDLGFEQFF.

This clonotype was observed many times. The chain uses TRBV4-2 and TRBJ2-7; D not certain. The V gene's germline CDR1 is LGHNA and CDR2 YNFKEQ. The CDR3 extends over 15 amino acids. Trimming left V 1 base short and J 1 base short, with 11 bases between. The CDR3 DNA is TGTGCCAGCAGCCAAGCGGGTACGCCATCCTACGAGCAGTACTTC. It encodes CASSQAGTPSYEQYF.

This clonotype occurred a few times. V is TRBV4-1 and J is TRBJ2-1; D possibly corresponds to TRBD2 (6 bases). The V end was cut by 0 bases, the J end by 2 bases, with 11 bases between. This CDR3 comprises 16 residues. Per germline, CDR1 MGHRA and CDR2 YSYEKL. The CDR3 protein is CASSQDGRGAYNEQFF. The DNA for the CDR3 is TGCGCCAGCAGCCAAGATGGGCGGGGAGCCTACAATGAGCAGTTCTTC.

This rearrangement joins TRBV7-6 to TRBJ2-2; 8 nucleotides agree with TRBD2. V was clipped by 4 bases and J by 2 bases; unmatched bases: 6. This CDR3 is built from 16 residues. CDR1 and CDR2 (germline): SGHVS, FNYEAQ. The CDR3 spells CASSSGLALNTGELFF. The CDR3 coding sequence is TGTGCCAGCAGCTCCGGACTAGCCCTAAACACCGGGGAGCTGTTTTTT.

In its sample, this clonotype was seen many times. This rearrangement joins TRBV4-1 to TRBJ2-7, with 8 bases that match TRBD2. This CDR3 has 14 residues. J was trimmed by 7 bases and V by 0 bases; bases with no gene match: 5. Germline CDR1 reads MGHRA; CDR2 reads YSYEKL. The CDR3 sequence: CASSQDRGGGEQYF. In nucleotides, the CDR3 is TGCGCCAGCAGCCAAGATCGGGGGGGTGGGGAGCAGTACTTC.